These T cell receptor beta chains were read from a single sample in a study of vaccination and CD4 T cells after COVID-19. From the PCR reads, TCRdb called clonotypes with MiXCR, one entry per CDR3 protein. The top ten hold about a quarter of the sample, which has about 10,000 distinct CDR3 sequences, approximately 64% seen once. Their specific antigens are unknown. Sequencing input: CD4+ T cells from blood, cultured in vitro. These receptor sequences come from a human donor who had recovered from COVID-19. Both conserved end residues are part of each CDR3. The D gene is left open where the match is weak. Size tells how often a clone was seen (once, few, many) or the class of an expanded clone, and some rows leave it out.

d_gene: .
v_gene: TRBV24-1
len: 15
abundance: .
j_gene: TRBJ1-2
CDR3aa: CATSDGLRDLKGYTF
CDR3nt: TGTGCCACCAGTGACGGCCTCCGGGACCTTAAAGGCTACACCTTC

d_gene: .
v_gene: TRBV6-9
len: 18
abundance: .
j_gene: TRBJ1-5
CDR3aa: CASSYSFFEGCWSQPQHF
CDR3nt: TGTGCCAGCAGTTATTCCTTCTTTGAGGGTTGTTGGAGTCAGCCCCAGCATTTT

d_gene: TRBD1
v_gene: TRBV11-2
len: 14
abundance: .
j_gene: TRBJ2-5
CDR3aa: CASSRQGFGETQYF
CDR3nt: TGTGCCAGCAGCAGACAGGGTTTCGGGGAGACCCAGTACTTC

d_gene: .
v_gene: TRBV15
len: 15
abundance: once
j_gene: TRBJ1-2
CDR3aa: CATSRDRQSNYGYTF
CDR3nt: TGTGCCACCAGCAGAGACCGACAGTCTAACTATGGCTACACCTTC

d_gene: .
v_gene: TRBV28
len: 16
abundance: .
j_gene: TRBJ1-2
CDR3aa: CASSSNLAIPRYGYTF
CDR3nt: TGTGCCAGCAGTTCCAACCTCGCCATCCCTCGCTATGGCTACACCTTC

d_gene: .
v_gene: TRBV12-3/TRBV12-4
len: 17
abundance: .
j_gene: TRBJ1-2
CDR3aa: CASSFEGVFAPSYGYTF
CDR3nt: TGTGCCAGCAGTTTTGAAGGCGTGTTCGCTCCTTCCTATGGCTACACCTTC

d_gene: .
v_gene: TRBV30
len: 14
abundance: once
j_gene: TRBJ1-2
CDR3aa: CAWSGPGKLYGYTF
CDR3nt: TGTGCCTGGAGTGGGCCAGGCAAGCTCTATGGCTACACCTTC

d_gene: TRBD2
v_gene: TRBV20-1
len: 14
abundance: .
j_gene: TRBJ2-1
CDR3aa: CSARGLAPKGEQFF
CDR3nt: TGCAGTGCTAGGGGACTAGCGCCCAAGGGAGAGCAGTTCTTC

d_gene: .
v_gene: TRBV11-3
len: 13
abundance: .
j_gene: TRBJ2-7
CDR3aa: CASSLRQIYEQYF
CDR3nt: TGTGCCAGCAGCTTAAGGCAGATCTACGAGCAGTACTTC

d_gene: .
v_gene: TRBV12-3/TRBV12-4
len: 14
abundance: .
j_gene: TRBJ2-2
CDR3aa: CASSFGVGTGELFF
CDR3nt: TGTGCCAGCAGTTTCGGGGTCGGCACCGGGGAGCTGTTTTTT

d_gene: TRBD1
v_gene: TRBV10-3
len: 14
abundance: few
j_gene: TRBJ1-2
CDR3aa: CAITEGANSYGYTF
CDR3nt: TGTGCCATAACCGAGGGGGCAAATTCGTATGGCTACACCTTC

d_gene: .
v_gene: TRBV7-9
len: 10
abundance: .
j_gene: TRBJ2-5
CDR3aa: CASGEETQYF
CDR3nt: TGTGCCAGCGGGGAGGAGACCCAGTACTTC

d_gene: .
v_gene: TRBV20-1
len: 13
abundance: .
j_gene: TRBJ1-2
CDR3aa: CSARYRAGDGYTF
CDR3nt: TGCAGTGCTAGATACAGGGCCGGAGATGGCTACACCTTC

d_gene: .
v_gene: TRBV19
len: 16
abundance: .
j_gene: TRBJ1-5
CDR3aa: CASSIGPGTSNQPQHF
CDR3nt: TGTGCCAGTAGTATAGGGCCAGGGACGAGCAATCAGCCCCAGCATTTT

d_gene: .
v_gene: TRBV5-4
len: 14
abundance: .
j_gene: TRBJ1-1
CDR3aa: CASSFLEEKSRAFF
CDR3nt: TGTGCCAGCAGCTTTTTAGAGGAGAAGTCCCGCGCTTTCTTT

d_gene: TRBD1
v_gene: TRBV5-1
len: 15
abundance: .
j_gene: TRBJ2-5
CDR3aa: CASSLRTGIGWTQYF
CDR3nt: TGCGCCAGCAGCTTGAGGACAGGGATAGGATGGACCCAGTACTTC

d_gene: .
v_gene: TRBV7-6
len: 13
abundance: few
j_gene: TRBJ1-4
CDR3aa: CASRSGPNEKLFF
CDR3nt: TGTGCCAGCCGTTCGGGGCCTAATGAAAAACTGTTTTTT

d_gene: TRBD2
v_gene: TRBV2
len: 15
abundance: .
j_gene: TRBJ2-2
CDR3aa: CASSETSGDTGELFF
CDR3nt: TGTGCCAGCAGCGAAACTAGCGGGGACACCGGGGAGCTGTTTTTT

d_gene: .
v_gene: TRBV29-1
len: 13
abundance: .
j_gene: TRBJ1-2
CDR3aa: CSVGTDNNYGYTF
CDR3nt: TGCAGCGTTGGGACGGATAATAACTATGGCTACACCTTC

d_gene: .
v_gene: TRBV6-5
len: 11
abundance: .
j_gene: TRBJ2-7
CDR3aa: CASSYLYEQYF
CDR3nt: TGTGCCAGCAGTTACCTCTACGAGCAGTACTTC

d_gene: .
v_gene: TRBV5-1
len: 15
abundance: .
j_gene: TRBJ2-3
CDR3aa: CASSLAGQTSDTQYF
CDR3nt: TGCGCCAGCAGCTTGGCAGGACAGACCTCAGATACGCAGTATTTT

d_gene: .
v_gene: TRBV20-1
len: 12
abundance: few
j_gene: TRBJ2-5
CDR3aa: CSAFRPQETQYF
CDR3nt: TGCAGTGCCTTCCGGCCCCAAGAGACCCAGTACTTC

d_gene: TRBD2
v_gene: TRBV7-3
len: 16
abundance: .
j_gene: TRBJ2-3
CDR3aa: CASSLRLAGESDTQYF
CDR3nt: TGTGCCAGCAGCTTAAGACTAGCGGGAGAATCAGATACGCAGTATTTT

d_gene: .
v_gene: TRBV20-1
len: 16
abundance: .
j_gene: TRBJ2-1
CDR3aa: CSAEGARLGYYNEQFF
CDR3nt: TGCAGTGCGGAGGGAGCAAGACTAGGGTACTACAATGAGCAGTTCTTC

d_gene: TRBD1
v_gene: TRBV19
len: 15
abundance: once
j_gene: TRBJ1-3
CDR3aa: CASMDRAFSGNTIYF
CDR3nt: TGTGCCAGTATGGACAGGGCTTTCTCTGGAAACACCATATATTTT